This record covers a single T cell receptor (beta chain). The sample belongs to a study of cytomegalovirus exposure and HLA in healthy donors. PCR was performed using 60 Vbeta and 13 Jbeta primers. Assay used: immunoSEQ multiplex PCR; TCRdb lists only in-frame clones, some missing. Among about 94,000 clones listed, 75% to 80% were seen once. The V gene end was trimmed by 4 bases and the J gene end by 10 bases; junction bases not matched to a gene: 8. The CDR3 contains 14 residues. The germline CDR1 and CDR2 sequences are SGHNT and YYREEE (reference sequence). The sequence was obtained from a woman aged 35 to 49 in good health and CMV-seronegative. The source material was PBMCs. This chain joins TRBV5-4 and TRBJ1-6, with 7 bases aligning to TRBD1. Here the CDR3 reads CASSPRDSLSPLHF. Here the CDR3 DNA reads TGTGCCAGCAGCCCAAGGGACAGCTTGTCACCCCTCCACTTT.